Below are 15 T cell receptor beta chains sequenced from a single sample in a study of shared clonotypes between healthy human individuals. Measured with immunoSEQ multiplex PCR; TCRdb has only the in-frame clones, and not every one. In the table there are over a million clones, around three quarters of which are singletons. The sequenced sample consisted of memory CD4+ T cells from PBMCs. Subset: CD45RA-negative fraction. These receptors were taken from a man between 18 and 29 years old in good health. Some clones in this sample may be carry-over from other donors' samples.

This sequence joins TRBV14 and TRBJ2-7; 7 positions match TRBD2. V lost 1 base, J lost 2 bases, and 5 bases stayed unmatched. CDR1 and CDR2 from the germline V gene are SGHDN and FVKESK. The CDR3 extends over 15 amino acids. The DNA of the CDR3 is TGTGCCAGCAGCCAAGGGGAGGGGAGGACCTACGAGCAGTACTTC. This codes for CASSQGEGRTYEQYF. Full variable domain (missing parts from reference TRBV14 and TRBJ2-7): EAGVTQFPSHSVIEKGQTVTLRCDPISGHDNLYWYRRVMGKEIKFLLHFVKESKQDESGMPNNRFLAERTGGTYSTLKVQPAELEDSGVYFCASSQGEGRTYEQYFGPGTRLTVT.

This rearrangement joins TRBV11-2 to TRBJ2-3, with 13 nucleotides matching TRBD2. V dropped 6 bases and J dropped 2; count of bases not matched to a gene: 5. The germline V gene has CDR1 SGHAT and CDR2 FQNNGV. CDR3 length: 16 amino acids. In DNA form, the CDR3 reads TGTGCCAGCAGTTTACTAGCGGGAGGGGACACAGATACGCAGTATTTT. Translated, it gives CASSLLAGGDTDTQYF.

The chain links TRBV29-1 to TRBJ1-5; possible D gene TRBD1, 5 bases. Germline V gene lookup returns CDR1 SQVTM and CDR2 ANQGSEA. V was trimmed by 6 bases and J by 0 bases, leaving 15 bases between them. CDR3 length equals 15 residues. In nucleotides, the CDR3 is TGCAGCGTGGGGGGGGGACTTAATAGCAATCAGCCCCAGCATTTT. Protein sequence: CSVGGGLNSNQPQHF.

This chain's CDR3 is CAISDLGTGELFF. CDR3 bases: TGTGCCATCAGTGATCTGGGTACCGGGGAGCTGTTTTTT. This chain joins TRBV10-3 and TRBJ2-2; D remains unclear. V lost 3 bases and J 5 bases, leaving 7 bases between the germline ends. The CDR3 totals 13 residues. The V gene's germline CDR1 is ENHRY and CDR2 SYGVKD.

The rearrangement uses TRBV5-1 and TRBJ2-5; no reliable D call. The V gene lost 3 bases and the J gene lost 3 bases, with 12 bases spanning the gap. Per the germline V gene, CDR1 is SGHRS and CDR2 is YFSETQ. This CDR3 has 14 amino acids. In DNA form, the CDR3 reads TGCGCCAGCAGCTCACTAACCGTTGAAGAGACCCAGTACTTC. Translation gives CASSSLTVEETQYF.

V gene TRBV7-9 combines with J gene TRBJ2-3; 7 nucleotides align to TRBD1. The germline CDR1 and CDR2 sequences are SEHNR and FQNEAQ (reference sequence). CDR3 size: 15 residues. The V gene end was trimmed by 4 bases and the J gene end by 3 bases; junction bases not matched to a gene: 7. The CDR3 here is CASSSQGQTTDTQYF. The CDR3, as DNA: TGTGCCAGCAGCTCTCAGGGACAGACGACAGATACGCAGTATTTT.

This chain joins TRBV7-9 and TRBJ1-2; tentative D call: TRBD1 (5 bases). V lost 1 base, J lost 8 bases, and 14 bases lay in between. Germline assignment: CDR1 SEHNR and CDR2 FQNEAQ (reference sequence). The CDR3 loop spans 14 amino acids. CDR3 sequence reads: CASSLVQGSRGYTF. CDR3 DNA: TGTGCCAGCAGCTTAGTCCAGGGTTCAAGGGGCTACACCTTC.

The table lists this clone with a count of one. The CDR3 loop is CASSLAAGGQSYGYTF. CDR3 DNA sequence: TGTGCCAGCAGCTTAGCGGCCGGGGGACAGAGCTATGGCTACACCTTC. The chain employs TRBV11-2 and TRBJ1-2; 7 bases line up with TRBD1. V shed 1 base and J 4 bases; nucleotides not matched to a gene: 9. This CDR3 has 16 residues. From germline, CDR1 is SGHAT and CDR2 FQNNGV.

The chain links TRBV28 to TRBJ1-1; D remains unclear. The CDR3 is 15 amino acids. Trimming stripped 9 bases from V and 7 bases from J, with 24 bases between. Germline CDR1 and CDR2: MDHEN and SYDVKM. The CDR3 protein is CARITTSSPPVEAFF. The CDR3 DNA is TGTGCCAGAATTACAACTTCTTCCCCCCCCGTTGAAGCTTTCTTT.

The V gene is TRBV27, the J gene TRBJ1-1; D ambiguous. The CDR3 runs 14 residues. Trimming stripped 1 base from V and 6 bases from J, with 12 bases between. CDR1 and CDR2 (germline): MNHEY, SMNVEV (reference sequence). The CDR3 DNA reads as TGTGCCAGCAGTTTATACGGGGTAAGCGCTGAAGCTTTCTTT. Its translation: CASSLYGVSAEAFF.

The chain joins TRBV7-9 to TRBJ2-7; D possibly corresponds to TRBD1 (5 bases). Trimming took 4 bases from V and 4 from J, leaving 11 bases between them. Germline V CDR1 and CDR2: SEHNR, FQNEAQ (reference sequence). CDR3 length: 13 residues. The CDR3 bases are TGTGCCAGCAGCTCTTTCCAGGGTTACGAGCAGTACTTC. Translated, it gives CASSSFQGYEQYF. The entire variable domain, with the rest obtained from reference TRBV7-9 and TRBJ2-7, is as follows: DTGVSQNPRHKITKRGQNVTFRCDPISEHNRLYWYRQTLGQGPEFLTYFQNEAQLEKSRLLSDRFSAERPKGSFSTLEIQRTEQGDSAMYLCASSSFQGYEQYFGPGTRLTVT.

This chain links TRBV2 with TRBJ2-7; 7 bases are a match to TRBD1. This CDR3 has 15 residues. The germline V gene encodes CDR1 SNHLY and CDR2 FYNNEI. With V trimmed by 6 bases and J by 0 bases, 8 bases remained unmatched. The CDR3 spells CASSIYRDSSYEQYF. CDR3 DNA: TGTGCCAGCAGCATATACCGGGACAGCTCCTACGAGCAGTACTTC.

The chain carries TRBV2 and TRBJ2-1; D is uncertain. Germline-derived CDR1 and CDR2 are SNHLY and FYNNEI. The CDR3 runs to 15 residues. V lost 4 bases and J lost 0, with 10 bases in between. The CDR3 spells CASSVSRGSYNEQFF. The CDR3 nucleotides read TGTGCCAGCAGTGTGAGCAGAGGCTCCTACAATGAGCAGTTCTTC.

The chain recombines TRBV5-6 with TRBJ2-1, with D possibly TRBD1 on 5 matching bases. The CDR3 totals 14 residues. With 5 bases removed from V and 7 bases from J, the gap between germline ends came to 16 bases. The germline gives CDR1 SGHDT, CDR2 YYEEEE. The CDR3 reads CASRGLGSGNEQFF. The DNA of the CDR3 is TGTGCCAGCAGGGGGCTGGGTAGTGGGAATGAGCAGTTCTTC.

The chain couples TRBV18 to TRBJ1-1; no firm D call. The CDR3 totals 15 residues. In germline, CDR1 is KGHSH, CDR2 LQKENI. V was cut by 3 bases and J by 1 base, with 12 bases left in between. The DNA for the CDR3 is TGTGCCAGCTCACCGCGAATTGATGCGAACACTGAAGCTTTCTTT. Protein: CASSPRIDANTEAFF.